The T cell receptor (beta chain) described here comes from a study of T cell responses to AZD1222 COVID-19 vaccine. V lost 6 bases and J lost 12; bases outside the gene matches: 4. The CDR3 covers 10 residues. Germline values: CDR1 SGHTA, CDR2 FQGNSA. General study points: The repertoires were collected only after the peak T cell response.

A word on this clone: Its antigen is undetermined.

Data came from immunoSEQ multiplex PCR; TCRdb stores just in-frame clones and leaves some out. The repertoire holds 130,000 or so clones, with around 83% as singletons. The rearrangement uses TRBV7-2 and TRBJ1-1; 7 nucleotides line up with TRBD1. The TCR was taken from an adult in good health. The specimen comprised peripheral blood, sampled on day 0 of AZD1222 vaccination. The CDR3 DNA reads as TGTGCCAGCAGGGCAGGGGGTACTTTCTTT. It encodes CASRAGGTFF.